The clone carrying this T cell receptor (beta chain) was counted at least ten times. The library was built from 400 ng RNA with molecular barcoded adaptors for alpha/delta and beta/gamma chains. TCRdb recomputed calls from the reads with MiXCR, one row per CDR3 protein. The table has 37,000 or so distinct CDR3 sequences, 12% to 15% seen once. The source of the sample is a study of read filtering for tumor transcriptome and immune sequencing. V was shortened by 5 bases and J by 0 bases, with 1 base between the two germline ends. Germline CDR1 MDHEN, CDR2 SYDVKM. The CDR3 is 11 residues long. Sequencing was performed on a population of CD138-negative cells sorted from bone marrow. The J gene is TRBJ1-2, the V gene TRBV28; D ambiguous. This receptor was taken from a donor at least 40 years old with multiple myeloma. The CDR3 DNA sequence: TGTGCCAGCAGTCCTAACTATGGCTACACCTTC. Its protein is CASSPNYGYTF.